A single sample is the source of the 25 T cell receptor beta chains below, sequenced in a study of cytomegalovirus exposure and HLA in healthy donors. Researchers ran the PCR with 60 Vbeta and 13 Jbeta primers. The repertoire was sequenced with immunoSEQ multiplex PCR; TCRdb's copy has only in-frame clones and lacks some. The repertoire has roughly 130,000 clones, roughly 75% of them found once; the top ten carry 5% to 5.5%. The sample consisted of PBMCs. These receptors were taken from a man in his thirties or forties in good health and CMV-seronegative.

This clone was observed a few times. V and J are TRBV6-5 and TRBJ1-2; the match to TRBD1 covers 9 bases. The J segment lost 4 bases and the V segment lost 0 bases, leaving 3 bases of the junction unmatched. Germline lookup yields CDR1 MNHEY and CDR2 SVGAGI. The CDR3 runs 15 residues. CDR3 sequence: CASSYSGQGSYGYTF. CDR3 in DNA: TGTGCCAGCAGTTACTCGGGACAGGGTTCCTATGGCTACACCTTC.

This clone is a singleton in its sample. The J gene is TRBJ2-1, the V gene TRBV5-6; D unclear. Per the germline V gene, CDR1 is SGHDT and CDR2 is YYEEEE. The CDR3 consists of 13 residues. The V and J ends lost 4 bases and 4 bases respectively, with 9 bases between them. This CDR3 is CASSPDIYNEQFF. In nucleotides, the CDR3 is TGTGCCAGCAGCCCTGACATTTACAATGAGCAGTTCTTC.

The chain recombines TRBV28 with TRBJ2-5; perhaps TRBD2 as D (6 bases). V lost 7 bases, J lost 5 bases, and 14 bases lay in between. The CDR3 has 13 residues. The germline V gene has CDR1 MDHEN and CDR2 SYDVKM. The CDR3 is CASTLPRGETQYF. As DNA, the CDR3 is TGTGCCAGCACTCTCCCCCGGGGGGAGACCCAGTACTTC.

V and J are TRBV6-1 and TRBJ2-7; D might be TRBD1 (5 bases). Germline values: CDR1 MNHNS, CDR2 SASEGT. The CDR3 is 13 amino acids. The V end was cut by 6 bases, the J end by 3 bases, with 12 bases between. CDR3: CASRAGKNYEQYF. CDR3 nucleotide sequence: TGTGCCAGCAGGGCAGGGAAAAACTACGAGCAGTACTTC.

DNA for the CDR3: TGTGCCAGCAGCCTAGGACCGGACAGCTCCTACGAGCAGTACTTC. This translates into CASSLGPDSSYEQYF. The chain has TRBV7-6 and TRBJ2-7; weak D call: TRBD1 (6 bases). CDR3 length equals 15 residues. Trimming took off 5 bases at V and 0 bases at J, with 14 bases between the two ends. CDR1 SGHVS and CDR2 FNYEAQ come from the germline V gene.

The gene calls are TRBV4-1 and TRBJ2-1; weak D call: TRBD1 (6 bases). This CDR3 has 13 residues. V was clipped by 3 bases and J by 10 bases, with 13 bases between them. Germline-derived CDR1 and CDR2 are MGHRA and YSYEKL. The chain's CDR3 is CASSQVQGKEQFF. The CDR3 DNA reads as TGCGCCAGCAGCCAGGTACAGGGAAAGGAGCAGTTCTTC.

V and J are TRBV30 and TRBJ1-1; TRBD1 aligns across 10 bases. V lost 5 bases and J lost 4; bases outside the gene matches: 7. The CDR3 is 14 residues long. CDR1 is GTSNPN and CDR2 is SVGIG in the germline V gene (reference sequence). The CDR3 DNA is TGTGCCTGGTGTGCCCGGGACAGGGGCACTGAAGCTTTCTTT. It codes for CAWCARDRGTEAFF. Based on the CDR3 plus reference TRBV30 and TRBJ1-1, the full variable domain is SQTIHQWPATLVQPVGSPLSLECTVEGTSNPNLYWYRQAAGRGLQLLFYSVGIGQISSEVPQNLSASRPQDRQFILSSKKLLLSDSGFYLCAWCARDRGTEAFFGQGTRLTVV.

This clone has more than one count but fewer than ten. Written as DNA, the CDR3 is TGTGCCAGTAGTCAAGCCGGGGACTACGGGTCTTACGAGCAGTACTTC. This gives the protein CASSQAGDYGSYEQYF. J is TRBJ2-7 and V is TRBV19; 7 positions agree with TRBD2. Germline V lookup: CDR1 LNHDA, CDR2 SQIVND (reference sequence). The length of the CDR3 is 16 residues. V lost 5 bases to trimming and J lost 4 bases; unmatched junction nucleotides: 14.

The CDR3 sequence: CSVAQGDGNQPQHF. Written as DNA, the CDR3 is TGCAGCGTCGCTCAGGGGGACGGCAATCAGCCCCAGCATTTT. The rearrangement joins TRBV29-1 to TRBJ1-5; TRBD1 agrees at 7 bases. Germline V gene sequence: CDR1 SQVTM, CDR2 ANQGSEA. The CDR3 totals 14 residues. The J segment lost 2 bases and the V segment lost 6 bases, leaving 7 bases of the junction unmatched.

V usage is TRBV28 and J usage is TRBJ2-2; 10 bases map to TRBD1. CDR3 length: 16 residues. Unmatched junction bases numbered 7, after V lost 6 bases and J lost 3 bases. Germline V gene data show CDR1 as MDHEN and CDR2 as SYDVKM. CDR3 sequence reads: CASSLTGTGDTGELFF. As DNA, the CDR3 is TGTGCCAGCAGCCTCACCGGGACAGGGGACACCGGGGAGCTGTTTTTT.

This clone came up once. V usage is TRBV2 and J usage is TRBJ1-1; D is perhaps TRBD1 (5 bases). Germline V CDR1 and CDR2: SNHLY, FYNNEI. V lost 7 bases and J lost 10, with 16 bases in between. This CDR3 comprises 12 residues. The CDR3 sequence is CASIPDGGAAFF. The CDR3 DNA reads TGTGCCAGCATCCCCGACGGAGGGGCAGCTTTCTTT.

The chain is built from TRBV2 and TRBJ2-2, with D possibly TRBD1 on 7 matching bases. Germline loops: CDR1 SNHLY, CDR2 FYNNEI. The V and J ends lost 4 bases and 4 bases respectively, with 13 bases between them. This CDR3 is built from 15 residues. CDR3 protein: CASSVLQGGTGELFF. The CDR3 nucleotides are TGTGCCAGCAGTGTCCTGCAGGGGGGCACCGGGGAGCTGTTTTTT.

The genes are TRBV6-5 and TRBJ1-2, with D possibly TRBD1 on 5 matching bases. The CDR3 loop spans 14 amino acids. The germline V gene encodes CDR1 MNHEY and CDR2 SVGAGI. Trimming took off 0 bases at V and 1 base at J, with 6 bases between the two ends. The CDR3 nucleotides are TGTGCCAGCAGTTACTCCAGGGTTAACTATGGCTACACCTTC. It codes for CASSYSRVNYGYTF.

V and J are TRBV28 and TRBJ2-3; D remains ambiguous. CDR1 and CDR2 (germline): MDHEN, SYDVKM. The CDR3 covers 14 residues. V was shortened by 3 bases and J by 3 bases, with 10 bases between the two germline ends. Here the CDR3 DNA reads TGTGCCAGCAGTTTGGAGCAGCGAACAGATACGCAGTATTTT. As protein: CASSLEQRTDTQYF.

The rearrangement links TRBV6-4 to TRBJ2-2, with a weak D call TRBD1 (6 bases). Germline V CDR1 and CDR2: MRHNA, SNTAGT. The CDR3 covers 14 residues. The ends were cut back, 5 bases at V and 5 bases at J, with 12 bases in the middle. CDR3 sequence (DNA): TGTGCCAGCAGTTTACAGGGATGGACCGGGGAGCTGTTTTTT. Protein sequence: CASSLQGWTGELFF.

This clone was observed a few times. The gene calls are TRBV7-2 and TRBJ1-6; D call uncertain. CDR1 and CDR2 from the germline V gene are SGHTA and FQGNSA. The CDR3 is 13 residues long. Deletions cut 5 bases from V and 12 bases from J, with 14 bases between. CDR3 sequence reads: CASSPSVGGPLHF. Written as DNA, the CDR3 is TGTGCCAGCAGCCCTTCCGTCGGAGGACCCCTCCACTTT.

This chain connects TRBV6-5 to TRBJ1-2; possible D gene TRBD1, 5 bases. The CDR3 covers 15 residues. Germline V gives CDR1 MNHEY, CDR2 SVGAGI. Trimming left V 1 base short and J 0 bases short, with 9 bases between. This CDR3 is CASSYYGGANYGYTF. DNA for the CDR3: TGTGCCAGCAGTTACTACGGGGGGGCTAACTATGGCTACACCTTC.

The table lists this clone with a few counts. The chain recombines TRBV5-4 with TRBJ2-3; D uncertain. The germline V gene encodes CDR1 SGHNT and CDR2 YYREEE (reference sequence). V lost 4 bases to trimming and J lost 4 bases, with 7 bases between them. The CDR3 runs to 12 residues. CDR3 loop: CASSVQSDTQYF. In nucleotides, the CDR3 is TGTGCCAGCAGCGTTCAGTCAGATACGCAGTATTTT. Full variable domain (outside the CDR3, taken from reference TRBV5-4 and TRBJ2-3): ETGVTQSPTHLIKTRGQQVTLRCSSQSGHNTVSWYQQALGQGPQFIFQYYREEENGRGNFPPRFSGLQFPNYSSELNVNALELDDSALYLCASSVQSDTQYFGPGTRLTVL.

The V gene is TRBV25-1, the J gene TRBJ1-2; D is unclear. Trimming removed 4 bases from V and 4 bases from J, with 10 bases in between. Germline CDR1 is MGHDK and CDR2 is SYGVNS. The CDR3 sequence is 13 residues long. CDR3 protein: CASSGVEVYGYTF. CDR3 nucleotides: TGTGCCAGCAGTGGAGTCGAGGTCTATGGCTACACCTTC.

The CDR3 coding sequence is TGTGCCAGCAGCGTAGCTTCCGCGGGAGGGCCGTTTGAGACCCAGTACTTC. It yields the protein CASSVASAGGPFETQYF. This chain joins TRBV9 and TRBJ2-5, with 9 bases lining up with TRBD2. The germline V gene encodes CDR1 SGDLS and CDR2 YYNGEE. The length of the CDR3 is 17 residues. V was clipped by 0 bases and J by 5 bases; unmatched bases: 11.

This chain uses TRBV11-2 with TRBJ2-2; D is possibly TRBD2 (6 bases). Germline V gene data show CDR1 as SGHAT and CDR2 as FQNNGV. V lost 3 bases and J 3 bases, leaving 11 bases between the germline ends. The CDR3 has 15 residues. CDR3 nucleotide sequence: TGTGCCAGCAGCTTTCAGGGACTGCACACCGGGGAGCTGTTTTTT. Residues: CASSFQGLHTGELFF. The complete variable domain, with remaining parts taken from reference TRBV11-2 and TRBJ2-2, reads EAGVAQSPRYKIIEKRQSVAFWCNPISGHATLYWYQQILGQGPKLLIQFQNNGVVDDSQLPKDRFSAERLKGVDSTLKIQPAKLEDSAVYLCASSFQGLHTGELFFGEGSRLTVL.

The chain combines TRBV7-2 with TRBJ1-2; possible D gene TRBD1, 6 bases. CDR1 is SGHTA and CDR2 is FQGNSA in the germline V gene. The CDR3 loop spans 15 amino acids. V lost 1 base to trimming and J lost 4 bases, with 13 bases between them. Written as DNA, the CDR3 is TGTGCCAGCAGCTTAGTCGCAGGGGCAGGCTATGGCTACACCTTC. It yields the protein CASSLVAGAGYGYTF.

This clone has more than one count but fewer than ten. DNA for the CDR3: TGTGCCGGGACCCTAGGACTATCCGATTCACCCCTCCACTTT. It yields the protein CAGTLGLSDSPLHF. The chain carries TRBV6-1 and TRBJ1-6, with TRBD1 as a possible D gene (5 bases). The CDR3 has 14 amino acids. The germline V gene has CDR1 MNHNS and CDR2 SASEGT. V shed 11 bases and J shed 8 bases, with 19 bases lying between them.

This clone came up once. This sequence joins TRBV6-4 and TRBJ2-1; 13 nucleotides agree with TRBD2. The CDR3 length is 18 residues. Germline V gene lookup returns CDR1 MRHNA and CDR2 SNTAGT. J was trimmed by 6 bases and V by 2 bases; bases with no gene match: 10. The CDR3 protein is CASSDKWEGLAGSNEQFF. CDR3 coding DNA: TGTGCCAGCAGTGACAAATGGGAGGGACTAGCGGGGTCCAATGAGCAGTTCTTC.

V is TRBV2 and J is TRBJ2-7, with TRBD1 matching over 7 bases. Trimming removed 5 bases from V and 3 bases from J; junction bases left unmatched: 7. Germline assignment: CDR1 SNHLY and CDR2 FYNNEI. The CDR3 sequence is 14 residues long. CDR3 in DNA: TGTGCCAGCAGTTACACAGGGGACATCTACGAGCAGTACTTC. It encodes CASSYTGDIYEQYF.